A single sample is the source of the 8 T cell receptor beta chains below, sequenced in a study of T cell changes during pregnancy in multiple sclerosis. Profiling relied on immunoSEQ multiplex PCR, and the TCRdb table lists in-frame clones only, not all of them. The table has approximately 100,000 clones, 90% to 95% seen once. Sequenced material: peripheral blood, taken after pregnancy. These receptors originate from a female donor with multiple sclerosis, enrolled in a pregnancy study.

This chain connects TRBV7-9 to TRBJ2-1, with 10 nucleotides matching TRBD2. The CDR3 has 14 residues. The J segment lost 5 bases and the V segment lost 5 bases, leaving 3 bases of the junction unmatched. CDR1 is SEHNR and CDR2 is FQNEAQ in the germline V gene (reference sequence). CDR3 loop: CASSGTSANNEQFF. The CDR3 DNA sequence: TGTGCCAGCAGCGGGACTAGCGCTAACAATGAGCAGTTCTTC.

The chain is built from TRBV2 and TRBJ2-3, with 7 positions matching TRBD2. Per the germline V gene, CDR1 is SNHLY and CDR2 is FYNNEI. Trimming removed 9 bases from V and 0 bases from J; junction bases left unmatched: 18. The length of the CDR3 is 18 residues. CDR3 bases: TGTGCCAGAGACAAGAGCGGGACTCCTTTACCTAGCACAGATACGCAGTATTTT. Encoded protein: CARDKSGTPLPSTDTQYF.

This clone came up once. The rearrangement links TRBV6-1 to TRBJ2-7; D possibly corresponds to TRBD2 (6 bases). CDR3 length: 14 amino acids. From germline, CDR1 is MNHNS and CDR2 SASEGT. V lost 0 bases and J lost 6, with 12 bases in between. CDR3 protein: CASSEAGGTVEQYF. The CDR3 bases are TGTGCCAGCAGTGAAGCTGGGGGGACGGTCGAGCAGTACTTC.

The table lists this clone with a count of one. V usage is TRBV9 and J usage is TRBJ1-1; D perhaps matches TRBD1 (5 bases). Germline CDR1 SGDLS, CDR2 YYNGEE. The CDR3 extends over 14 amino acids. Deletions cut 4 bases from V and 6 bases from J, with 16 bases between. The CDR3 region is CASSPNFRGAEAFF. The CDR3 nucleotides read TGTGCCAGCAGCCCCAACTTTCGGGGGGCTGAAGCTTTCTTT. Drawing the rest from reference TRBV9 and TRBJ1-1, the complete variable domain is DSGVTQTPKHLITATGQRVTLRCSPRSGDLSVYWYQQSLDQGLQFLIQYYNGEERAKGNILERFSAQQFPDLHSELNLSSLELGDSALYFCASSPNFRGAEAFFGQGTRLTVV.

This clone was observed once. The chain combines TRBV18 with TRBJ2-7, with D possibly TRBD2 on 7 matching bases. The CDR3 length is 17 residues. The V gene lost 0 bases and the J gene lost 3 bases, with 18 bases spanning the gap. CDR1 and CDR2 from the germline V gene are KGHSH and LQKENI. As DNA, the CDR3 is TGTGCCAGCTCACCACCCGAGGGGGGACTAAAGATCTACGAGCAGTACTTC. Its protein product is CASSPPEGGLKIYEQYF.

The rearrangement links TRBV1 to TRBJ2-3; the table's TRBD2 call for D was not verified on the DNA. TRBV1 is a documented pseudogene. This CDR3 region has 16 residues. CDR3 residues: CTSSQGDWPSTDTQYF. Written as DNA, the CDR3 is TGCACCAGCAGCCAAGGGGACTGGCCAAGCACAGATACGCAGTATTTT.

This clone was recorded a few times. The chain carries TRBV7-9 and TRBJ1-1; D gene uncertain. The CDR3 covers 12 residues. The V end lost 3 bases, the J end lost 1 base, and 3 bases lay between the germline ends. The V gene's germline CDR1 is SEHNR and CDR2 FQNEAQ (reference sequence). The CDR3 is CASSFQNTEAFF. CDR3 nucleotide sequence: TGTGCCAGCAGCTTCCAGAACACTGAAGCTTTCTTT.

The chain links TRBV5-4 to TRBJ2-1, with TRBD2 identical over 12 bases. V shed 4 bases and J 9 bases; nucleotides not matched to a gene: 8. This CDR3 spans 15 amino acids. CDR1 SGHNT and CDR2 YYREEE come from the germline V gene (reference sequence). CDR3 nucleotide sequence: TGTGCCAGCAGCCCCGGGACTAGCGGGCCCCTTGAGCAGTTCTTC. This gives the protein CASSPGTSGPLEQFF.